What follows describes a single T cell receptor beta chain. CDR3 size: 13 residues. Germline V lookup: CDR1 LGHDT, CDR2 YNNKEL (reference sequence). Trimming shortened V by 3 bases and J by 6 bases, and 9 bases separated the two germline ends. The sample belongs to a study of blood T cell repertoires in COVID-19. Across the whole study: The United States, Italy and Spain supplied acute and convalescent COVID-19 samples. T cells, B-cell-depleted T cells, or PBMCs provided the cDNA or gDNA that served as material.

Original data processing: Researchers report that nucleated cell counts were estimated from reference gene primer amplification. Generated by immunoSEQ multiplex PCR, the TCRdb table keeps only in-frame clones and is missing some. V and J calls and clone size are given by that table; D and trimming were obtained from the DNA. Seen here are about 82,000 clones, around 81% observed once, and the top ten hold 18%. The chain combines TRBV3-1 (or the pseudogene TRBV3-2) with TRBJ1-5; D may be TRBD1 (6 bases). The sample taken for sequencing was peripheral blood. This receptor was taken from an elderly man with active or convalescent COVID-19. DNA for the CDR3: TGTGCCAGCAGCCAGCAGGGGCTTCAGCCCCAGCATTTT. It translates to CASSQQGLQPQHF.